A selection of T cell receptor beta chains follows, all from one sample in a study of blood T cell repertoires in COVID-19. Assay used: immunoSEQ multiplex PCR; TCRdb lists only in-frame clones, some missing. This sample has almost 90,000 clones, with over 70% found just once. Material for sequencing was peripheral blood. The receptors derive from a man older than 75 with acute or convalescent COVID-19. Both conserved end residues are part of each CDR3. A D gene is named only where the DNA matches it firmly. The size entry is marked missing in some rows and otherwise reads once, few, many or a size class.

j_call d_call v_call clone_size cdr3_nt cdr3_aa
TRBJ2-7 NA TRBV7-9 NA TGTGCCAGCAGCCCTCTCTACGAGCAGTACTTC CASSPLYEQYF
TRBJ1-1 NA TRBV6-5 few TGTGCCAGCAGTTACGGGGGGACCCCCTCTAGTGAAGCTTTCTTT CASSYGGTPSSEAFF
TRBJ2-1 TRBD1 TRBV9 NA TGTGCCAGCAGCGTAGCTTTGGGACAGGGTTACAATGAGCAGTTCTTC CASSVALGQGYNEQFF
TRBJ2-1 TRBD1 TRBV7-9 NA TGTGCCAGCAGCTTAGCCACAGGGGTTCTGAATGAGCAGTTCTTC CASSLATGVLNEQFF
TRBJ2-7 NA TRBV12-3/TRBV12-4 NA TGTGCCAGCAGCCTCATGAGCTCCTACGAGCAGTACTTC CASSLMSSYEQYF
TRBJ2-7 TRBD2 TRBV5-6 once TGTGCCAGCAGCCACCAACTAGCGGGAGGATACCGGACCTACGAGCAGTACTTC CASSHQLAGGYRTYEQYF
TRBJ1-3 NA TRBV27 few TGTGCCAGCAGTTCAGGGCAGGGAAACACCATATATTTT CASSSGQGNTIYF
TRBJ2-2 TRBD2 TRBV5-1 once TGCGCCAGCAGCTTGGCGGGGGCATCTACTAGCGGGGCAAACACCGGGGAGCTGTTTTTT CASSLAGASTSGANTGELFF
TRBJ2-7 TRBD2 TRBV7-9 NA TGTGCCAGCAGCTTAGGACTAGCGGGAGGGCTGGTCGAGCAGTACTTC CASSLGLAGGLVEQYF
TRBJ1-2 TRBD1 TRBV29-1 few TGCAGCGCTAGACAGGGGTCGAATGGCTACACCTTC CSARQGSNGYTF